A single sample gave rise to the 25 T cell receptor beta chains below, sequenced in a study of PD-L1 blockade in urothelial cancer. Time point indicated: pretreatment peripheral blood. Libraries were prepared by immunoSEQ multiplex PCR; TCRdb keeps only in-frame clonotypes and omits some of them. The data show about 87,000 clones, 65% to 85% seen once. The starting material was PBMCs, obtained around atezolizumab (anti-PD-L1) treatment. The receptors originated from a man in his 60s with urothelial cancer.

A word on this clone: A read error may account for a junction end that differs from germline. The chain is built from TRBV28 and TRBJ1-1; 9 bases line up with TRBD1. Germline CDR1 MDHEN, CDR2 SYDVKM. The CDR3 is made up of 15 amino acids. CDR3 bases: TGTGCCAGCACTTTAACAGGGGGCCCTTCCACTGAAGCTTTCTTT. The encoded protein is CASTLTGGPSTEAFF.

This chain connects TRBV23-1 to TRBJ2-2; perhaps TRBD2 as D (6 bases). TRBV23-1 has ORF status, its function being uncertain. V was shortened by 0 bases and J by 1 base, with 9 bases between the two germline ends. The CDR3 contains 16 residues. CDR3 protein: CASSQSGTENTGELFF. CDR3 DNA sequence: TGCGCCAGCAGTCAATCTGGGACTGAGAACACCGGGGAGCTGTTTTTT.

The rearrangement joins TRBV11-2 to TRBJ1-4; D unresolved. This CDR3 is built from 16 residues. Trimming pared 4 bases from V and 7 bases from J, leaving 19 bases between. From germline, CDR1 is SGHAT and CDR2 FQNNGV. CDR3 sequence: CASSSTMPRAGEKLFF. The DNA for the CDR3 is TGTGCCAGCAGCTCCACTATGCCCCGAGCGGGTGAAAAACTGTTTTTT.

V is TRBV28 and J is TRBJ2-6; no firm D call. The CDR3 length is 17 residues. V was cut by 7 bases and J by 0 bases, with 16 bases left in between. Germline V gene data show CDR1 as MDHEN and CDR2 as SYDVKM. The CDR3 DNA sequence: TGTGCCAGCACCGCGCGTTCGGGTTTCTCTGGGGCCAACGTCCTGACTTTC. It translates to CASTARSGFSGANVLTF. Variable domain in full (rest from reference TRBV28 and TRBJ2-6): DVKVTQSSRYLVKRTGEKVFLECVQDMDHENMFWYRQDPGLGLRLIYFSYDVKMKEKGDIPEGYSVSREKKERFSLILESASTNQTSMYLCASTARSGFSGANVLTFGAGSRLTVL.

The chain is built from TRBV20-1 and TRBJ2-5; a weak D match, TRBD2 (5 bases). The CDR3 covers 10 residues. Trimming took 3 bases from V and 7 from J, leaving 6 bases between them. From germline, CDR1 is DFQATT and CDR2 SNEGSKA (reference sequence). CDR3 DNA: TGCAGTGCTAGTGCGGGGACCCAGTACTTC. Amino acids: CSASAGTQYF.

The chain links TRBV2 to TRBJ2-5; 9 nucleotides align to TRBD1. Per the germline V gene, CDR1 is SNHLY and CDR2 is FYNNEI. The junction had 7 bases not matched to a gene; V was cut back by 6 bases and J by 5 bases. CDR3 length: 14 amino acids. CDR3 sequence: CASSLQGAGETQYF. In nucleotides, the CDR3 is TGTGCCAGCAGCCTACAGGGGGCCGGGGAGACCCAGTACTTC.

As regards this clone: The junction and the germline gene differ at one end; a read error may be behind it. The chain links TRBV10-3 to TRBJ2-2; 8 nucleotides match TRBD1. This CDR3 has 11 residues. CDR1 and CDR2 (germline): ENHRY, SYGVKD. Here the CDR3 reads CAFRGRGELFF. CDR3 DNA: TGTGCCTTCAGGGGGCGAGGGGAGCTGTTTTTT.

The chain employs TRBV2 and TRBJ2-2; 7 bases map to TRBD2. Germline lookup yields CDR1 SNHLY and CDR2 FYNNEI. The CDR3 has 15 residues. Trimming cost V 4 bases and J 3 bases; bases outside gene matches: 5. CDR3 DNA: TGTGCCAGCAGTGGGGGGGGACTATACACCGGGGAGCTGTTTTTT. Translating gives CASSGGGLYTGELFF.

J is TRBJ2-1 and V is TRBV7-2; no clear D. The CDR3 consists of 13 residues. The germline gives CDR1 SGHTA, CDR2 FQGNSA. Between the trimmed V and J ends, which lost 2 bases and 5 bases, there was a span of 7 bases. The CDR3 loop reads CASSLNIDNEQFF. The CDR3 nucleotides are TGTGCCAGCAGCTTAAATATTGACAATGAGCAGTTCTTC.

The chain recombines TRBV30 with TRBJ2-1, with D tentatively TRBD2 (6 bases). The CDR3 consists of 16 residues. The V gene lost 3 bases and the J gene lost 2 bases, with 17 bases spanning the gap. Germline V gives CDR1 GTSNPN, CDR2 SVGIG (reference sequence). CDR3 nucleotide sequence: TGTGCCTGGAGCGGAACTAGCTCGGGACCCTACAATGAGCAGTTCTTC. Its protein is CAWSGTSSGPYNEQFF.

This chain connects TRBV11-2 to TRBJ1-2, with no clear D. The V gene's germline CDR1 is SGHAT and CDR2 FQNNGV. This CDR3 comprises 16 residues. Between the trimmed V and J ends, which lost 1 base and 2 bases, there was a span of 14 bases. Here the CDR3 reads CASSLVPFDGNYGYTF. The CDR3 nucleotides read TGTGCCAGCAGCTTAGTTCCCTTCGACGGGAACTATGGCTACACCTTC. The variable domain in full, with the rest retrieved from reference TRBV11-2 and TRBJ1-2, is EAGVAQSPRYKIIEKRQSVAFWCNPISGHATLYWYQQILGQGPKLLIQFQNNGVVDDSQLPKDRFSAERLKGVDSTLKIQPAKLEDSAVYLCASSLVPFDGNYGYTFGSGTRLTVV.

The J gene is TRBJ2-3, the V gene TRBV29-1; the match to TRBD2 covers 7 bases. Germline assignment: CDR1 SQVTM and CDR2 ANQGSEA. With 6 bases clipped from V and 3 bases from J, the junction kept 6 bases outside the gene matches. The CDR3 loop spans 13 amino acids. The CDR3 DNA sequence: TGCAGCGTGGGGAGGGACGTTACAGATACGCAGTATTTT. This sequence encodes CSVGRDVTDTQYF.

Written as DNA, the CDR3 is TGTGCCAGCAGCCCCCAGACTAGGGCAGCGGGGACCCAGTACTTC. This translates into CASSPQTRAAGTQYF. The V and J genes are TRBV7-2 and TRBJ2-5, with a possible D match to TRBD2 (6 bases). The germline CDR1 and CDR2 sequences are SGHTA and FQGNSA. The germline V and J ends were trimmed by 5 bases and 7 bases, with 20 bases remaining between them. The CDR3 covers 15 residues.

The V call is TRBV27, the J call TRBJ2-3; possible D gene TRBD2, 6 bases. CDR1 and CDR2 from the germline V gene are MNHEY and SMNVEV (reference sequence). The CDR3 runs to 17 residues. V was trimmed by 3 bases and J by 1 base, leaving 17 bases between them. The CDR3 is CASSFFRGYTGTDTQYF. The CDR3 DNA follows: TGTGCCAGCAGTTTTTTTCGGGGGTATACGGGCACAGATACGCAGTATTTT.

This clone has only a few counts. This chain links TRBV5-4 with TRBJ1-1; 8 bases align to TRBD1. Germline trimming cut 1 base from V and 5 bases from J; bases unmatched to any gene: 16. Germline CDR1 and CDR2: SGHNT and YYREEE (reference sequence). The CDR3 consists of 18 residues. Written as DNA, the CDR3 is TGTGCCAGCAGCTTGTTTATCAGGGCAGGGGGCGCGAGGACTGAAGCTTTCTTT. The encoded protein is CASSLFIRAGGARTEAFF.

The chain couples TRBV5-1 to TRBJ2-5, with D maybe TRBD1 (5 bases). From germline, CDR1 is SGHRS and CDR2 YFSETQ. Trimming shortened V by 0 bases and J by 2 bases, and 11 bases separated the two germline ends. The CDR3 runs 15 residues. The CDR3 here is CASSLGRVIQETQYF. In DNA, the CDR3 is TGCGCCAGCAGCTTGGGCAGGGTAATTCAAGAGACCCAGTACTTC.

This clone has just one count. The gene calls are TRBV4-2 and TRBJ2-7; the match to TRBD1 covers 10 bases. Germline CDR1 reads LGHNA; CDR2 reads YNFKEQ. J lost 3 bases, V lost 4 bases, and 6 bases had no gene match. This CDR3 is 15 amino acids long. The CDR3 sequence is CASSPRTGGYYEQYF. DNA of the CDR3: TGTGCCAGCAGCCCCCGGACAGGGGGTTACTACGAGCAGTACTTC.

As DNA, the CDR3 is TGTGCCAGCTCACCCTCGACAGCCGGGTTCATGAACACTGAAGCTTTCTTT. Amino acid sequence: CASSPSTAGFMNTEAFF. The rearrangement links TRBV18 to TRBJ1-1, with D perhaps matching TRBD1 (5 bases). The CDR3 length is 17 residues. V was cut by 3 bases and J by 0 bases, with 17 bases left in between. Germline CDR1 KGHSH, CDR2 LQKENI.

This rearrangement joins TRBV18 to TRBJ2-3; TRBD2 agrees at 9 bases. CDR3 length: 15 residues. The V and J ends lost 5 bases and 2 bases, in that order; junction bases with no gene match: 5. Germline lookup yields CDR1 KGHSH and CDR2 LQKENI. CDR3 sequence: CASSSRGGATDTQYF. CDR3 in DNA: TGTGCCAGCTCATCCCGCGGGGGGGCCACAGATACGCAGTATTTT.

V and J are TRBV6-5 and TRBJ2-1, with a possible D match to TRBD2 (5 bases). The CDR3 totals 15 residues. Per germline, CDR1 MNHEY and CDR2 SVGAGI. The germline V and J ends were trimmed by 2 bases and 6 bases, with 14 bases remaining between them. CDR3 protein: CASSYQLGSSNEQFF. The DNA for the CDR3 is TGTGCCAGCAGTTACCAACTAGGGTCAAGCAATGAGCAGTTCTTC.

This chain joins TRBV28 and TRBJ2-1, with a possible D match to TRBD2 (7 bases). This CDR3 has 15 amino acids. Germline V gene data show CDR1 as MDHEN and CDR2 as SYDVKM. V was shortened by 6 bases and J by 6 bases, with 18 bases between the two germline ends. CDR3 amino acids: CASSRGALGSNEQFF. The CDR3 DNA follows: TGTGCCAGCAGCCGGGGGGCCTTGGGGTCCAATGAGCAGTTCTTC.

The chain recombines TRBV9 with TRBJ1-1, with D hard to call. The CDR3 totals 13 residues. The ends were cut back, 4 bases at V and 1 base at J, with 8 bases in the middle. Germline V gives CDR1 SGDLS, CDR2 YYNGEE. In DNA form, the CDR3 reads TGTGCCAGCAGCCTGGGAGAGAACACTGAAGCTTTCTTT. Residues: CASSLGENTEAFF.

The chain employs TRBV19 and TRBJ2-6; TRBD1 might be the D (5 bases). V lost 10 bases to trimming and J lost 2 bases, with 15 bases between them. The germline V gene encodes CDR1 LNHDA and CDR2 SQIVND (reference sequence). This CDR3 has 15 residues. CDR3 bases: TGTGCCACCTCGGGCCAAGGGGCTGGGGCCAACGTCCTGACTTTC. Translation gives CATSGQGAGANVLTF. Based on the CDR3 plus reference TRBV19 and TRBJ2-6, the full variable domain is DGGITQSPKYLFRKEGQNVTLSCEQNLNHDAMYWYRQDPGQGLRLIYYSQIVNDFQKGDIAEGYSVSREKKESFPLTVTSAQKNPTAFYLCATSGQGAGANVLTFGAGSRLTVL.

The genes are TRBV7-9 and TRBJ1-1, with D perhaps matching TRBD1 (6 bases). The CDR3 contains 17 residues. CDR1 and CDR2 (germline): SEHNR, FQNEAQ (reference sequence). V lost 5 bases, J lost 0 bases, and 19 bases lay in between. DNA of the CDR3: TGTGCCAGCAGCAATCCCCCAGGGGTTTCCATGAACACTGAAGCTTTCTTT. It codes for CASSNPPGVSMNTEAFF.

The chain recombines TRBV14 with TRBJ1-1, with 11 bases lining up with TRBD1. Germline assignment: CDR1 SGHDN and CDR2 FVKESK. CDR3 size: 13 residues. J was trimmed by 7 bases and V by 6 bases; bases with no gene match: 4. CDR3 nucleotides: TGTGCCAGCAGACGGACAGGGGGCGGTGAAGCTTTCTTT. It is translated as CASRRTGGGEAFF.